This T cell receptor (beta chain) was captured by sequencing in a study of Graves' ophthalmopathy and Graves' hyperthyroidism. This clonotype came up a few times. Its antigen is currently unknown. RNA transcripts were the template, and TCR beta CDR3 regions were amplified from them. Following a first-round RT-PCR that used HTBI primers, a second-round multiplex PCR was carried out. In TCRdb, the multiplex PCR reads were re-called with MiXCR into one record per CDR3 protein. Altogether roughly 1.1 million distinct CDR3 sequences are present, about two fifths being singletons, with the ten largest covering roughly 10%. Trimming removed 5 bases from V and 0 bases from J; junction bases left unmatched: 6. This CDR3 contains 16 residues. Regarding the study as a whole: Blood contained most expanded thyroid clonotypes exceeding 0.001 frequency. Sensitivity reached 85% to 90% and specificity approximately 81% for a 13-signature model separating ophthalmopathy from stable hyperthyroidism.

Hyperthyroidism was new, under 2 months, in patients aged 18 to 65. Uncontrolled infections, pregnancy, lactation or other autoimmune diseases led to patient exclusion. The sequence derives from an adult man with Graves' hyperthyroidism. Sequences were obtained from peripheral blood or thyroid tissue (not recorded which). The chain joins TRBV12-3 or TRBV12-4 to TRBJ1-1; 10 bases are a match to TRBD1. The CDR3 protein is CASSHGTGDLNTEAFF. In DNA form, the CDR3 reads TGTGCCAGCAGTCACGGGACAGGGGATTTGAACACTGAAGCTTTCTTT.